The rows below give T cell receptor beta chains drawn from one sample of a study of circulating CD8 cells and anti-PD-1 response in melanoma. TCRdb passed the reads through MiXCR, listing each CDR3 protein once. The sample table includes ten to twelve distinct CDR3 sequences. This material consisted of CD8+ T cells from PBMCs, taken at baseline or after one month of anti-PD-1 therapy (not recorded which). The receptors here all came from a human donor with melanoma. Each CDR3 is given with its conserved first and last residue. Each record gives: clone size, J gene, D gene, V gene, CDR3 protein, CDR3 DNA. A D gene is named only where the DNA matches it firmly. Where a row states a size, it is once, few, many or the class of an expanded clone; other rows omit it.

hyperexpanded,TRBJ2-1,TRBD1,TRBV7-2,CASSLSYRGYNEQFF,TGTGCCAGCAGCTTATCATACAGGGGTTACAATGAGCAGTTCTTC
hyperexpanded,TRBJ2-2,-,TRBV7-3,CASGRKIGELFF,TGTGCCAGCGGTCGTAAGATCGGGGAGCTGTTTTTT
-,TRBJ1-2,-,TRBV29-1,CSGLLEVPYGYTF,TGCAGCGGACTCTTAGAGGTCCCCTATGGCTACACCTTC
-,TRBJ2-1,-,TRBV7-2,CASSLSYGGYNEQLF,TGTGCCAGCAGCTTATCATACGGGGGTTACAATGAGCAGCTCTTC